Sequencing of this TCR beta chain was carried out in a study of blood T cell repertoires in COVID-19. Study background: Material from acute and convalescent COVID-19 was sourced from the United States, Italy and Spain. Sources were T cells, B-cell-depleted T cells, or PBMCs; the material itself was cDNA or gDNA.

The CDR3 is made up of 17 amino acids. As processed by the authors: Using reference gene primer amplification, nucleated cell counts were estimated. Clones were read by immunoSEQ multiplex PCR, and TCRdb kept only the in-frame ones, dropping some. From that table come the V and J calls and clone size; the DNA was used to work out D and trimming. The table records 200,000 to 300,000 clones, roughly 80% of them present only once. This receptor was identified in a woman of 80 years or more with acute or convalescent COVID-19. Sequenced: peripheral blood. The chain recombines TRBV21-1 with TRBJ1-6; the table's D call, TRBD1, was not checked against the DNA. TRBV21-1 is a listed pseudogene. CDR3: CASSKGTGGPSNSPLHF. As DNA, the CDR3 is TGTGCCAGCAGCAAGGGGACAGGGGGCCCATCTAATTCACCCCTCCACTTT.